This T cell receptor (beta chain) originates from a study of monozygotic twins with inflammatory bowel disease. Each TCR library used about 3,600 ng of total RNA. Template switching was used to attach UMIs, which incorporated a 6-nucleotide sample barcode. TCRdb reanalyzed the 5' RACE reads and collapses them to one entry per CDR3 protein, without DNA. Across about 150,000 distinct CDR3 sequences, the top ten clones capture 0.95% to 1.5% of the sample. Regarding the study as a whole: Fewer shared clonotypes with others were found in IBD patients than in healthy twins, especially with disease activity.

In regard to this clonotype: The target antigen is unknown.

Investigators pulled total RNA out of whole blood and did not sort T cells. Material: blood. The TCR comes from a human donor with ulcerative colitis or Crohn's disease, or a healthy co-twin of an affected twin (not recorded which).

This CDR3 reads CASSPGLAKYEQYF. The gene calls are TRBV3-1 and TRBJ2-7; TCRdb picks TRBD2, but there is no DNA to check that call. CDR1 LGHDT and CDR2 YNNKEL come from the germline V gene (reference sequence). This CDR3 comprises 14 residues.